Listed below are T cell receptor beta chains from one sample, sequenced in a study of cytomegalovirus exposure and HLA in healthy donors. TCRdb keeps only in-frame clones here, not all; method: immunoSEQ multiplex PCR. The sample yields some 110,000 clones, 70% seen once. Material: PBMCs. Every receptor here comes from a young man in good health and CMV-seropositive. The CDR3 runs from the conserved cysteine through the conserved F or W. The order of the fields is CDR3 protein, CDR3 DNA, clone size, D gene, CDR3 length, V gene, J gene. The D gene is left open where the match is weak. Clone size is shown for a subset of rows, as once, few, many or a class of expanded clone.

CDR3: CASSLARGRDEKLFF
DNA: TGCGCCAGCAGCTTGGCCCGTGGCAGGGATGAAAAACTGTTTTTT
size: once
D: NA
length: 15
V: TRBV5-1
J: TRBJ1-4

CDR3: CASSDGQGAVGSDTEAFF
DNA: TGCGCCAGCAGTGATGGACAGGGGGCGGTCGGGAGTGACACTGAAGCTTTCTTT
size: few
D: TRBD1
length: 18
V: TRBV10-1
J: TRBJ1-1

CDR3: CASSQTGTSDTQYF
DNA: TGCGCCAGCAGCCAGACCGGGACTAGCGATACGCAGTATTTT
size: NA
D: TRBD2
length: 14
V: TRBV5-1
J: TRBJ2-3

CDR3: CASSLDPGGWTDTQYF
DNA: TGTGCCAGCAGCTTAGACCCAGGGGGCTGGACAGATACGCAGTATTTT
size: NA
D: TRBD1
length: 16
V: TRBV13
J: TRBJ2-3

CDR3: CASRIAPKGSYNEQFF
DNA: TGTGCCAGCAGGATAGCGCCCAAAGGCTCCTACAATGAGCAGTTCTTC
size: NA
D: NA
length: 16
V: TRBV28
J: TRBJ2-1

CDR3: CSAGGGTDTQYF
DNA: TGCAGCGCCGGGGGGGGCACAGATACGCAGTATTTT
size: NA
D: TRBD2
length: 12
V: TRBV29-1
J: TRBJ2-3

CDR3: CASSPLSGQGRAGDTF
DNA: TGTGCCAGCAGCCCCCTTTCTGGGCAGGGCCGGGCTGGAGACACCTTC
size: NA
D: NA
length: 16
V: TRBV9
J: TRBJ1-2

CDR3: CASSTPTGPAGEVNIQYF
DNA: TGTGCCAGCAGCACTCCCACGGGGCCAGCGGGAGAAGTGAACATTCAGTACTTC
size: few
D: TRBD2
length: 18
V: TRBV9
J: TRBJ2-4

CDR3: CASRSLRINYGYTF
DNA: TGTGCCAGCAGAAGTCTCAGGATAAACTATGGCTACACCTTC
size: once
D: NA
length: 14
V: TRBV6-5
J: TRBJ1-2

CDR3: CASSQDMQAQETQYF
DNA: TGCGCCAGCAGCCAAGATATGCAGGCGCAAGAGACCCAGTACTTC
size: NA
D: NA
length: 15
V: TRBV4-1
J: TRBJ2-5

CDR3: CATSREGGQGLNEQYF
DNA: TGTGCCACCAGCAGAGAGGGTGGGCAGGGGCTCAACGAGCAGTACTTC
size: NA
D: NA
length: 16
V: TRBV15
J: TRBJ2-7

CDR3: CASTGLAGNGELFF
DNA: TGTGCCAGCACCGGGCTAGCGGGGAATGGGGAGCTGTTTTTT
size: NA
D: TRBD2
length: 14
V: TRBV2
J: TRBJ2-2

CDR3: CASSPTRTVYGYTF
DNA: TGTGCCAGCAGCCCGACTAGGACGGTCTATGGCTACACCTTC
size: NA
D: NA
length: 14
V: TRBV7-2
J: TRBJ1-2

CDR3: CASSRDSPTQYF
DNA: TGTGCCAGCAGCCGGGACAGTCCTACGCAGTATTTT
size: NA
D: TRBD1
length: 12
V: TRBV7-2
J: TRBJ2-3

CDR3: CASSSPTRDKINEQFF
DNA: TGTGCCAGCAGCTCCCCTACCCGGGATAAGATCAATGAGCAGTTCTTC
size: NA
D: NA
length: 16
V: TRBV27
J: TRBJ2-1

CDR3: CAWIPGWNRADTQYF
DNA: TGTGCCTGGATTCCGGGATGGAATAGAGCAGATACGCAGTATTTT
size: NA
D: NA
length: 15
V: TRBV30
J: TRBJ2-3

CDR3: CASSPGRTGIEAFF
DNA: TGTGCCAGCAGCCCGGGGCGGACAGGGATTGAAGCTTTCTTT
size: NA
D: TRBD1
length: 14
V: TRBV5-6
J: TRBJ1-1

CDR3: CASSLDRATDTQYF
DNA: TGTGCCAGCAGCTTGGACAGGGCAACAGATACGCAGTATTTT
size: NA
D: NA
length: 14
V: TRBV5-4
J: TRBJ2-3

CDR3: CASSLRQGVNEQFF
DNA: TGTGCCAGCAGTTTACGACAGGGGGTCAATGAGCAGTTCTTC
size: NA
D: TRBD1
length: 14
V: TRBV27
J: TRBJ2-1

CDR3: CASRRGRLSETQYF
DNA: TGTGCCAGCAGGAGGGGGCGTCTGAGTGAGACCCAGTACTTC
size: NA
D: TRBD1
length: 14
V: TRBV6-5
J: TRBJ2-5

CDR3: CASSLGWGLNTEAFF
DNA: TGTGCCAGCAGCTTAGGTTGGGGGCTGAACACTGAAGCTTTCTTT
size: NA
D: NA
length: 15
V: TRBV7-9
J: TRBJ1-1

CDR3: CASSLGALAGKETQYF
DNA: TGTGCCAGCAGCTTAGGGGCGCTAGCGGGGAAAGAGACCCAGTACTTC
size: once
D: TRBD2
length: 16
V: TRBV11-2
J: TRBJ2-5

CDR3: CASRGWREFDEQFF
DNA: TGTGCCTCCAGGGGATGGCGGGAGTTCGATGAGCAGTTCTTC
size: few
D: NA
length: 14
V: TRBV10-3
J: TRBJ2-1

CDR3: CASSATSGAAYNEQFF
DNA: TGCGCCAGCAGCGCGACTAGCGGGGCCGCCTACAATGAGCAGTTCTTC
size: few
D: TRBD2
length: 16
V: TRBV5-1
J: TRBJ2-1

CDR3: CASNFGQGYGYTF
DNA: TGTGCCAGCAATTTCGGACAAGGGTATGGCTACACCTTC
size: NA
D: NA
length: 13
V: TRBV28
J: TRBJ1-2

CDR3: CASRLQGALDTQYF
DNA: TGTGCCAGTAGGCTTCAGGGGGCTCTGGATACGCAGTATTTT
size: NA
D: TRBD1
length: 14
V: TRBV19
J: TRBJ2-3

CDR3: CASGLSAGTRTDTQYF
DNA: TGTGCTAGTGGTTTGTCCGCGGGGACTCGCACAGATACGCAGTATTTT
size: few
D: NA
length: 16
V: TRBV12-5
J: TRBJ2-3

CDR3: CASRQGLGEFYAGELFF
DNA: TGTGCCAGTCGGCAGGGGCTGGGGGAATTTTATGCCGGGGAGCTGTTTTTT
size: NA
D: NA
length: 17
V: TRBV19
J: TRBJ2-2

CDR3: CASSLGWSGFAFF
DNA: TGTGCCAGCAGCTTAGGATGGTCGGGTTTCGCTTTCTTT
size: NA
D: NA
length: 13
V: TRBV7-2
J: TRBJ1-1

CDR3: CASSSRPNDRWSGGEQFF
DNA: TGCGCCAGCAGCTCGCGACCTAATGACAGGTGGTCGGGAGGTGAGCAGTTCTTC
size: NA
D: NA
length: 18
V: TRBV5-1
J: TRBJ2-1

CDR3: CASSLASRGVYNEQFF
DNA: TGTGCCAGCAGCTTAGCATCCAGGGGAGTTTACAATGAGCAGTTCTTC
size: NA
D: NA
length: 16
V: TRBV7-6
J: TRBJ2-1

CDR3: CASSFLTGGRETQYF
DNA: TGTGCCAGCAGTTTTTTGACAGGGGGGAGGGAGACCCAGTACTTC
size: NA
D: TRBD1
length: 15
V: TRBV28
J: TRBJ2-5

CDR3: CASSLSGRSGTDTQYF
DNA: TGTGCCAGCAGTCTTAGCGGGAGAAGCGGCACAGATACGCAGTATTTT
size: once
D: TRBD2
length: 16
V: TRBV9
J: TRBJ2-3

CDR3: CASSPTLAGGPTDTQYF
DNA: TGCGCCAGCAGTCCCACTCTAGCGGGAGGGCCCACAGATACGCAGTATTTT
size: NA
D: TRBD2
length: 17
V: TRBV4-3
J: TRBJ2-3

CDR3: CSVDLAGGYNEQFF
DNA: TGCAGCGTTGACCTCGCGGGAGGGTACAATGAGCAGTTCTTC
size: once
D: TRBD2
length: 14
V: TRBV29-1
J: TRBJ2-1

CDR3: CASSQDPLAGGLSTDTQYF
DNA: TGCGCCAGCAGCCAAGATCCCCTAGCGGGAGGTTTGAGCACAGATACGCAGTATTTT
size: NA
D: TRBD2
length: 19
V: TRBV4-1
J: TRBJ2-3

CDR3: CASSLGGNEQFF
DNA: TGTGCCAGCAGTTTAGGGGGGAATGAGCAGTTCTTC
size: NA
D: NA
length: 12
V: TRBV27
J: TRBJ2-1

CDR3: CASSLELTGQPNEKLFF
DNA: TGTGCCAGCAGCTTAGAGTTGACGGGACAGCCGAATGAAAAACTATTTTTT
size: NA
D: TRBD1
length: 17
V: TRBV7-6
J: TRBJ1-4

CDR3: CASGGPGGAGYGYTF
DNA: TGTGCTAGTGGGGGCCCAGGGGGCGCGGGCTATGGCTACACCTTC
size: once
D: TRBD1
length: 15
V: TRBV12-5
J: TRBJ1-2

CDR3: CASSDRGIYGYTF
DNA: TGTGCCAGTAGCGACAGGGGCATATATGGCTACACCTTC
size: NA
D: TRBD1
length: 13
V: TRBV19
J: TRBJ1-2

CDR3: CASSHRNTEAFF
DNA: TGTGCCAGCAGCCACAGGAACACTGAAGCTTTCTTT
size: NA
D: NA
length: 12
V: TRBV7-8
J: TRBJ1-1

CDR3: CASSVSPLGQGADEQYF
DNA: TGTGCCAGCAGCGTCAGTCCCCTCGGACAGGGGGCGGACGAGCAGTACTTC
size: few
D: TRBD1
length: 17
V: TRBV9
J: TRBJ2-7

CDR3: CASEDREGQPQHF
DNA: TGTGCCAGCGAGGACAGGGAAGGGCAGCCCCAGCATTTT
size: NA
D: TRBD1
length: 13
V: TRBV6-5
J: TRBJ1-5

CDR3: CASRLGGPANEKLFF
DNA: TGTGCCAGCAGACTGGGGGGTCCTGCTAATGAAAAACTGTTTTTT
size: NA
D: NA
length: 15
V: TRBV11-2
J: TRBJ1-4

CDR3: CSVPGGAGGNSINLRANYGYTF
DNA: TGCAGCGTCCCGGGGGGAGCAGGGGGCAATTCCATAAACCTTAGAGCTAACTATGGCTACACCTTC
size: NA
D: TRBD1
length: 22
V: TRBV29-1
J: TRBJ1-2

CDR3: CASSKRQGEAFF
DNA: TGTGCCAGCAGTAAACGGCAGGGGGAAGCTTTCTTT
size: NA
D: NA
length: 12
V: TRBV7-2
J: TRBJ1-1

CDR3: CASRIGLVHEQFF
DNA: TGTGCCAGCAGGATCGGTCTGGTCCATGAGCAGTTCTTC
size: NA
D: NA
length: 13
V: TRBV27
J: TRBJ2-1

CDR3: CASSIGLTTNEKLFF
DNA: TGTGCCAGTAGTATAGGTTTAACAACTAATGAAAAACTGTTTTTT
size: few
D: NA
length: 15
V: TRBV19
J: TRBJ1-4

CDR3: CASSPIFQETQYF
DNA: TGTGCCAGCTCACCTATATTCCAAGAGACCCAGTACTTC
size: NA
D: NA
length: 13
V: TRBV18
J: TRBJ2-5

CDR3: CSAWTGNYGYTF
DNA: TGCAGCGCCTGGACAGGAAACTATGGCTACACCTTC
size: once
D: TRBD1
length: 12
V: TRBV29-1
J: TRBJ1-2

CDR3: CASRISRDRGPDRPQHF
DNA: TGTGCCAGCAGGATCAGTAGGGACAGGGGGCCGGATCGGCCCCAGCATTTT
size: NA
D: TRBD1
length: 17
V: TRBV28
J: TRBJ1-5

CDR3: CADDRDRDPDTQYF
DNA: TGTGCTGATGACCGGGACAGGGACCCAGATACGCAGTATTTT
size: NA
D: TRBD1
length: 14
V: TRBV7-7
J: TRBJ2-3